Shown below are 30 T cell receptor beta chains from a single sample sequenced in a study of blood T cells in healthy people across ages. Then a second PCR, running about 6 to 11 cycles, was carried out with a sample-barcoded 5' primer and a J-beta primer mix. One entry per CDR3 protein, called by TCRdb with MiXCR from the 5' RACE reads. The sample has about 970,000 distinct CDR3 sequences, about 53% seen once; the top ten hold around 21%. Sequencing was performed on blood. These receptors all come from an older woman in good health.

CDR3 protein: CSWGQGNEKLFF. For the CDR3, the DNA is TGCAGTTGGGGACAGGGAAATGAAAAACTGTTTTTT. The chain has TRBV20-1 and TRBJ1-4; 9 nucleotides align to TRBD1. CDR1 is DFQATT, CDR2 SNEGSKA, per germline (reference sequence). The V gene end was trimmed by 8 bases and the J gene end by 5 bases; junction bases not matched to a gene: 3. The CDR3 is 12 residues long.

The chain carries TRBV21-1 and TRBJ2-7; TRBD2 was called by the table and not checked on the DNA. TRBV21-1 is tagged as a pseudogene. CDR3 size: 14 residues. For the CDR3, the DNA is TGTGCCAGCAGCAAACTAGCGGGAGAATACGAGCAGTACTTC. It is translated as CASSKLAGEYEQYF.

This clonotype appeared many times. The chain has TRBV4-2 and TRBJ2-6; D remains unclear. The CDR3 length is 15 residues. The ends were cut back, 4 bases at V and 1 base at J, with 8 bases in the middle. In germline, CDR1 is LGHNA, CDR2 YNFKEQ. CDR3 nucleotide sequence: TGTGCCAGCAGCCCGCTGAGTTCTGGGGCCAACGTCCTGACTTTC. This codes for CASSPLSSGANVLTF.

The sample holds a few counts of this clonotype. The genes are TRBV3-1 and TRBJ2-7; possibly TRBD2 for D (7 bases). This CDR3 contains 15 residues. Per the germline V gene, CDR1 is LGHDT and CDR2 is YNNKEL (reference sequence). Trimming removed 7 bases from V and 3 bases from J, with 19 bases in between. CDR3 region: CASTRMAGAFYEQYF. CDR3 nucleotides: TGTGCCAGCACCCGGATGGCGGGGGCCTTCTACGAGCAGTACTTC.

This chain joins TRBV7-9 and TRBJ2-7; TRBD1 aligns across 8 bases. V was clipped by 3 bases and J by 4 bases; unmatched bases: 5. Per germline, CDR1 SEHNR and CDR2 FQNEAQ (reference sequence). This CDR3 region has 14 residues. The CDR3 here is CASSFKDRDYEQYF. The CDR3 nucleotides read TGTGCCAGCAGCTTCAAGGACAGGGATTACGAGCAGTACTTC.

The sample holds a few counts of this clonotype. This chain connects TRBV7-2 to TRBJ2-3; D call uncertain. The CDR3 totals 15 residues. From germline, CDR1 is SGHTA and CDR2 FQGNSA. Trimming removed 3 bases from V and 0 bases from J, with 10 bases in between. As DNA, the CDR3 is TGTGCCAGCAGCTTTCGCAGTCCCAGCACAGATACGCAGTATTTT. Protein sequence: CASSFRSPSTDTQYF.

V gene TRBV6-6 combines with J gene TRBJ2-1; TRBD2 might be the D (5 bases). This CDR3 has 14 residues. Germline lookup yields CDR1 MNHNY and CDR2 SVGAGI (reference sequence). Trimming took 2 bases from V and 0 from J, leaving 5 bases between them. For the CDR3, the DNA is TGTGCCAGCAGTTACGGGAGCTCCTACAATGAGCAGTTCTTC. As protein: CASSYGSSYNEQFF.

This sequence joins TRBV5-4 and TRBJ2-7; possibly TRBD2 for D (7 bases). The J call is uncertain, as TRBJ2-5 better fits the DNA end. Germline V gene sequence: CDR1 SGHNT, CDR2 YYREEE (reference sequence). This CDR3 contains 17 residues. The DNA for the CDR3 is TGTGCCAGCAGCTCGGTACGGGGGGCAGGCTTTCAAGAGACCCAGTACTTC. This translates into CASSSVRGAGFQETQYF.

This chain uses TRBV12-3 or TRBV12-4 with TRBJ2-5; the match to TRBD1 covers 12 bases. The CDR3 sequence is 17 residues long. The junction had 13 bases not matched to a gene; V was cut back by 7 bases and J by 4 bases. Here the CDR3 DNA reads TGTGCCAGCAACTTAGCCGGGACAGGGGGCGCGGGAGAGACCCAGTACTTC. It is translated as CASNLAGTGGAGETQYF.

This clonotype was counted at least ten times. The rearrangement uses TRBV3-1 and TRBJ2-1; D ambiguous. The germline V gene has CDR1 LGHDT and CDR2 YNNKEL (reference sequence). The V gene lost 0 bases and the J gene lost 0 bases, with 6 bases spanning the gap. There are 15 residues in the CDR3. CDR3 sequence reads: CASSQDVGSYNEQFF. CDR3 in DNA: TGTGCCAGCAGCCAAGATGTAGGCTCCTACAATGAGCAGTTCTTC.

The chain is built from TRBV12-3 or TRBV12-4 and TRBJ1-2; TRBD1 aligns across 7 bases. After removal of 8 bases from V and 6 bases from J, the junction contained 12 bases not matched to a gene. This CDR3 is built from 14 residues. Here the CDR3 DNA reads TGTGCCAGCGAGATGAGGGGGCGCTCCGATGGCTACACCTTC. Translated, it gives CASEMRGRSDGYTF.

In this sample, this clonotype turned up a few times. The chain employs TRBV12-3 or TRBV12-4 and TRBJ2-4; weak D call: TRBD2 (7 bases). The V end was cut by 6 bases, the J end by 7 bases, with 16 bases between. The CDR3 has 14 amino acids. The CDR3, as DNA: TGTGCCAGCAGGGGGGGCCTGGGAGGGAACATTCAGTACTTC. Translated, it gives CASRGGLGGNIQYF.

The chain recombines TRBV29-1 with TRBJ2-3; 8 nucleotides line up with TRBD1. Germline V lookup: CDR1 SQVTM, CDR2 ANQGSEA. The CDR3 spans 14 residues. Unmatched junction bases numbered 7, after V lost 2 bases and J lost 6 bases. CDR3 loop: CSVEKPTGADTQYF. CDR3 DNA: TGCAGCGTTGAAAAGCCGACAGGGGCGGATACGCAGTATTTT.

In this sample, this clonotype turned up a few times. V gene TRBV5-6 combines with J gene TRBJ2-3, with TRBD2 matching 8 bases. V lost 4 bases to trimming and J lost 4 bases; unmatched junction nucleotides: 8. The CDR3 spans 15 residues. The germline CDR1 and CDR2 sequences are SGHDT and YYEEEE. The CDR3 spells CASSPPGLVPDTQYF. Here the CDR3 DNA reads TGTGCCAGCAGCCCCCCGGGACTAGTACCAGATACGCAGTATTTT.

The CDR3: CASSTRRTSFVDEQFF. In DNA form, the CDR3 reads TGTGCCAGCAGTACACGCCGGACTAGCTTTGTCGATGAGCAGTTCTTC. The chain employs TRBV12-3 or TRBV12-4 and TRBJ2-1, with TRBD2 matching 8 bases. The CDR3 consists of 16 residues. V lost 5 bases to trimming and J lost 8 bases; unmatched junction nucleotides: 14.

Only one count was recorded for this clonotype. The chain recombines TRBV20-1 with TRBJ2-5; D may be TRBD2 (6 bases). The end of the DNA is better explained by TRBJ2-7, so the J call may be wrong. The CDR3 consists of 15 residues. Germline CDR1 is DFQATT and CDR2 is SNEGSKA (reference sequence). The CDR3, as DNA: TGCAGTGCTACCGACACGGGACTCCTGAGAGACGAGCAGTACTTC. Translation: CSATDTGLLRDEQYF.

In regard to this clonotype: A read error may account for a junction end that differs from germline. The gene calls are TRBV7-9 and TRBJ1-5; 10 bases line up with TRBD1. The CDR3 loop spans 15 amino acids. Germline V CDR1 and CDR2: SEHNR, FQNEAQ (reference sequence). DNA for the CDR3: TGTGTCAGCAGCCGGACAGGGGGGAGCAATCAGCCCCAGCATTTT. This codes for CVSSRTGGSNQPQHF.

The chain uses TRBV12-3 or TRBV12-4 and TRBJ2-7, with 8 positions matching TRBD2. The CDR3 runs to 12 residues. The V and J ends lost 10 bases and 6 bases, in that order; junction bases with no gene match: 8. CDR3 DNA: TGTGCCACGAAAGCGGGAGTCGGCGAGCAGTACTTC. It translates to CATKAGVGEQYF.

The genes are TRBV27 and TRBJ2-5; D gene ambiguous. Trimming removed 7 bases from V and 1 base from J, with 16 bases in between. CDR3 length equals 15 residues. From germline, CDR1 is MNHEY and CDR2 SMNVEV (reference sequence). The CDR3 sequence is CASTETAAPQETQYF. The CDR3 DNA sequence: TGTGCCAGCACTGAAACGGCTGCCCCCCAAGAGACCCAGTACTTC.

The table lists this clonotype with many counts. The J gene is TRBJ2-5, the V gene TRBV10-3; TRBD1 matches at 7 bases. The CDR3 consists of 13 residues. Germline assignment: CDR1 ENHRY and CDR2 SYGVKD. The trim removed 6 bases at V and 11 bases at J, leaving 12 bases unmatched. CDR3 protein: CAIRTGQHNEQYF. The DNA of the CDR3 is TGTGCCATCAGGACGGGACAGCACAATGAGCAGTACTTC.

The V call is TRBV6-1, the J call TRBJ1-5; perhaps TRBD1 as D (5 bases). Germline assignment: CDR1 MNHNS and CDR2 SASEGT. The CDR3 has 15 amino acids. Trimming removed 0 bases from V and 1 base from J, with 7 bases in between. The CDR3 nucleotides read TGTGCCAGCAGTGAAGCGGGGGTCAGCAATCAGCCCCAGCATTTT. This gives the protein CASSEAGVSNQPQHF.

CDR3 sequence reads: CASSFQGAYNEQFF. CDR3 nucleotide sequence: TGCGCCAGCAGCTTCCAGGGGGCTTACAATGAGCAGTTCTTC. The V and J genes are TRBV5-1 and TRBJ2-1; 8 nucleotides line up with TRBD1. The CDR3 is made up of 14 amino acids. J gave up 4 bases and V 2 bases, and 2 bases lay outside the gene matches. Germline lookup yields CDR1 SGHRS and CDR2 YFSETQ.

The CDR3 nucleotides are TGCAGTGCTAGAACCGGGACTAGCGGGAGCAGTGCGTTCTTC. Amino acid sequence: CSARTGTSGSSAFF. The chain uses TRBV20-1 and TRBJ2-1, with 14 bases lining up with TRBD2. The length of the CDR3 is 14 residues. V gave up 2 bases and J gave up 15 bases; unmatched junction bases: 9. CDR1 and CDR2 from the germline V gene are DFQATT and SNEGSKA (reference sequence).

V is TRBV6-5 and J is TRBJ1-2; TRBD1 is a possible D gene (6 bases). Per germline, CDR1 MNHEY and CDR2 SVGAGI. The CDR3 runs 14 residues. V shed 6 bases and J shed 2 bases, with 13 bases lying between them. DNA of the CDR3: TGTGCCAGCAGACGAGCAGACAGGAACTATGGCTACACCTTC. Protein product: CASRRADRNYGYTF.

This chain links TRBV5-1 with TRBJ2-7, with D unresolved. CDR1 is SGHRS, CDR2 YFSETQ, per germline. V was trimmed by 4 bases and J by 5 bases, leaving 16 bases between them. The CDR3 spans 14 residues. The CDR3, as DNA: TGCGCCAGCAGCCTGTTGGACCCGATGGACGAGCAGTACTTC. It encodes CASSLLDPMDEQYF.

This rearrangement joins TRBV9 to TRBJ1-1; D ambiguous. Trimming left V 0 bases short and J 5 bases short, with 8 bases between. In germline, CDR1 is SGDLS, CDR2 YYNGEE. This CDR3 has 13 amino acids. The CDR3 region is CASSVVERTEAFF. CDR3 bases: TGTGCCAGCAGCGTAGTCGAGAGGACTGAAGCTTTCTTT.

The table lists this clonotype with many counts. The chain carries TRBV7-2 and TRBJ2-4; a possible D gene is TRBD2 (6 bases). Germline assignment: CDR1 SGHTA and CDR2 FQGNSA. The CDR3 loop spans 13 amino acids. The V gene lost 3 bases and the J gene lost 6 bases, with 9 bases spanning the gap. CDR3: CASSFGGLNIQYF. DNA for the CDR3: TGTGCCAGCAGCTTCGGGGGACTAAACATTCAGTACTTC.

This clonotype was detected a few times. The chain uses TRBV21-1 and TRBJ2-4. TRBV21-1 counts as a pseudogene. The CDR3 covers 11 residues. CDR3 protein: CASSKPKSEYF. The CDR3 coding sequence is TGTGCCAGCAGCAAACCAAAAAGCGAGTACTTC.

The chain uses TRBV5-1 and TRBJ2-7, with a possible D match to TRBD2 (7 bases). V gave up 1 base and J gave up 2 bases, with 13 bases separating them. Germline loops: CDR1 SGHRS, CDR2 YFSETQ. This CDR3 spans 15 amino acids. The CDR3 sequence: CASSLRGGDPYEQYF. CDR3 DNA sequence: TGCGCCAGCAGCTTGAGGGGGGGTGACCCCTACGAGCAGTACTTC.

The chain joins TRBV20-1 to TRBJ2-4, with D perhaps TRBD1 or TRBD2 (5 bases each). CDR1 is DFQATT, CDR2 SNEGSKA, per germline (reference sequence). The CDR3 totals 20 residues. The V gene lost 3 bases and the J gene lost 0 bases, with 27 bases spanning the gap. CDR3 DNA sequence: TGCAGTGCTAGGGGACCCAGAACAACGGGTAACTACCAAGCCAAAAACATTCAGTACTTC. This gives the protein CSARGPRTTGNYQAKNIQYF.